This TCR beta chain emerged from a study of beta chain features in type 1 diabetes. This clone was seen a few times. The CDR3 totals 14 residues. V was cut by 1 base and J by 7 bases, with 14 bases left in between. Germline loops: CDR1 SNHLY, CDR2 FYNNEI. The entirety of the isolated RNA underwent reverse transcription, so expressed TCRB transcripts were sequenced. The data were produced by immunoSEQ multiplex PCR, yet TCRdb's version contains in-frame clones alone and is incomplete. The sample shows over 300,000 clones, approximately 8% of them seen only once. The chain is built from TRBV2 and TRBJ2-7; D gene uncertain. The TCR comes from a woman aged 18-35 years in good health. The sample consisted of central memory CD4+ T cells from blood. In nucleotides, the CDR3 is TGTGCCAGCAGTGAAGAAGGCGGCCCCCAGGAGCAGTACTTC. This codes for CASSEEGGPQEQYF.